This T cell receptor beta chain was identified in a study of sequential checkpoint blockade in melanoma. At the level of the study: Each arm's sequence ended with maintenance nivolumab.

Clones were sequenced by immunoSEQ multiplex PCR, and TCRdb holds only the in-frame ones, with some missing. The table includes about 14,000 clones, under 65% detected once. The CDR3 runs to 15 residues. Germline CDR1 SGHVS, CDR2 FQNEAQ. V gave up 5 bases and J gave up 2 bases; unmatched junction bases: 6. The treatment was: randomized to nivolumab then ipilimumab (arm A) or the reverse (arm B). The sequence was obtained from a human donor with melanoma. The rearrangement joins TRBV7-8 to TRBJ2-7; TRBD1 aligns across 10 bases. The sequencing here drew on CD8+ T cells sorted from blood (inferred from file names), taken from a patient given nivolumab and ipilimumab in sequence. The CDR3 nucleotides are TGTGCCAGCAGCCCGGGACAGGGGTTTGCCTACGAGCAGTACTTC. It translates to CASSPGQGFAYEQYF.